This T cell receptor (beta chain) was documented in a study of blood T cell repertoires in COVID-19. Whole-study context: The analysed material was cDNA or gDNA that came from T cells, B-cell-depleted T cells, or PBMCs.

The CDR3 has 16 residues. Germline lookup yields CDR1 SGDLS and CDR2 YYNGEE. The V end lost 1 base, the J end lost 0 bases, and 11 bases lay between the germline ends. Profiling relied on immunoSEQ multiplex PCR, and the TCRdb table lists in-frame clones only, not all of them. The sample shows around 70,000 clones, around 80% of them seen only once. Sample: peripheral blood. The TCR sequence derives from a man in his 60s with active or convalescent COVID-19. The chain has TRBV9 and TRBJ1-3; D is unresolved. In DNA, the CDR3 is TGTGCCAGCAGCGTAACGGGTAGAACCTCTGGAAACACCATATATTTT. It is translated as CASSVTGRTSGNTIYF.